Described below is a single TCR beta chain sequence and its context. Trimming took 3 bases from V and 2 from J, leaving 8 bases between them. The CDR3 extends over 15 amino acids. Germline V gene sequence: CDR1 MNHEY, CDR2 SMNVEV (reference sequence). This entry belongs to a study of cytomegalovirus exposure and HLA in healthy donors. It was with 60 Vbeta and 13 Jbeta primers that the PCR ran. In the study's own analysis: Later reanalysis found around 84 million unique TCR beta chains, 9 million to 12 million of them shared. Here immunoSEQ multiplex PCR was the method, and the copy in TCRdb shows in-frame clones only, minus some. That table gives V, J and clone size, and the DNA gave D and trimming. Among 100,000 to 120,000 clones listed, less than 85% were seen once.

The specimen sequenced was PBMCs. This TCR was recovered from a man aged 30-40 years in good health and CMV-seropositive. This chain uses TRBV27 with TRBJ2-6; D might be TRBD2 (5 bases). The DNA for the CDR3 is TGTGCCAGCAGTTTGAGGGTTGCTGGGGCCAACGTCCTGACTTTC. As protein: CASSLRVAGANVLTF.